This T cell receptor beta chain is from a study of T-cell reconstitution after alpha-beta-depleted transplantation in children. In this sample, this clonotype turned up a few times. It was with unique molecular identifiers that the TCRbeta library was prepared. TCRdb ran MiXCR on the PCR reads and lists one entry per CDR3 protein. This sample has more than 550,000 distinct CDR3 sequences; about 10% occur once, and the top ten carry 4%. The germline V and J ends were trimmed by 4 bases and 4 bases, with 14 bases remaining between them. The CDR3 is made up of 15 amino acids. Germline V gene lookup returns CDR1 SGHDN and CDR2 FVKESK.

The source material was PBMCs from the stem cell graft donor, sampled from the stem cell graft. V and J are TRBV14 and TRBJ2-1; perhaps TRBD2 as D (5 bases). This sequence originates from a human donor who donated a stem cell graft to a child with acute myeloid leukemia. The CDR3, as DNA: TGTGCCAGCAGCCTATTTGTTGGAGGATACAATGAGCAGTTCTTC. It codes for CASSLFVGGYNEQFF.